Only a few counts were recorded for the clone carrying this T cell receptor (beta chain). The CDR3 contains 9 residues. CDR1 and CDR2 (germline): SSHAT, FNYEAQ (reference sequence). Measured with immunoSEQ multiplex PCR; TCRdb has only the in-frame clones, and not every one. The data show about 1 million clones, around 74% seen once. This entry comes from a study of shared clonotypes between healthy human individuals. This chain connects TRBV7-7 to TRBJ1-1; D gene ambiguous. The receptor was isolated from a man between 18 and 29 years old in good health. The sequencing sample was made of memory CD4+ T cells sorted from blood. Subset in this sample: CD45RA-negative fraction. This CDR3 is CAIYPEAFF. The CDR3, as DNA: TGTGCTATTTATCCTGAAGCTTTCTTT.